A single sample is the source of the 21 T cell receptor beta chains below, sequenced in a study of blood T cell repertoires in COVID-19. Sequencing was performed with immunoSEQ multiplex PCR; in TCRdb, only in-frame clones are kept and a portion is missing. Found here are more than 150,000 clones, more than 75% of them singletons; the top ten hold around 14%. Specimen: PBMCs or T cells enriched from blood (not recorded which). These receptors all come from a man between 60 and 70 years old who had been exposed to COVID-19.

The gene calls are TRBV5-4 and TRBJ1-1; D perhaps matches TRBD1 (6 bases). Per germline, CDR1 SGHNT and CDR2 YYREEE (reference sequence). This CDR3 spans 15 amino acids. V lost 3 bases, J lost 1 base, and 13 bases lay in between. CDR3 in amino acids: CASSSGGRRNTEAFF. The CDR3 DNA reads TGTGCCAGCAGCTCGGGGGGCAGGAGGAACACTGAAGCTTTCTTT.

The chain couples TRBV7-9 to TRBJ2-1; TRBD2 aligns across 9 bases. The germline gives CDR1 SEHNR, CDR2 FQNEAQ (reference sequence). The junction had 3 bases not matched to a gene; V was cut back by 1 base and J by 5 bases. The CDR3 spans 15 residues. CDR3 sequence (DNA): TGTGCCAGCAGCTTAGGTAGCGGGAGCCACAATGAGCAGTTCTTC. Translation gives CASSLGSGSHNEQFF.

This rearrangement joins TRBV21-1 to TRBJ1-2; TRBD1, the D gene given by the table, was not confirmed from the DNA. TRBV21-1 is tagged as a pseudogene. CDR3 length equals 18 residues. The CDR3 nucleotides are TGTGCCAGCAGCAAACGCGGAGAGTCCGGGGACAGGGCTAATGGCTACACCTTC. Translating it yields CASSKRGESGDRANGYTF.

This clone was counted a few times. Within the sample, other DNA sequences also encode this same CDR3. The genes are TRBV20-1 and TRBJ1-4; D is unresolved. Germline V CDR1 and CDR2: DFQATT, SNEGSKA (reference sequence). Trimming took 4 bases from V and 7 from J, leaving 7 bases between them. CDR3 size: 11 residues. The CDR3 protein is CSAKSGEKLFF. DNA for the CDR3: TGCAGTGCTAAGAGTGGTGAAAAACTGTTTTTT.

V and J are TRBV5-4 and TRBJ2-1; D is uncertain. Looked up from germline, CDR1 is SGHNT and CDR2 is YYREEE (reference sequence). This CDR3 has 14 amino acids. V lost 5 bases to trimming and J lost 4 bases, with 13 bases between them. CDR3 DNA sequence: TGTGCCAGCAGTTTTGGCGGAACATACAATGAGCAGTTCTTC. It translates to CASSFGGTYNEQFF.

The chain combines TRBV4-3 with TRBJ1-2; 12 bases agree with TRBD1. This CDR3 contains 17 residues. With V trimmed by 0 bases and J by 4 bases, 6 bases remained unmatched. Germline-derived CDR1 and CDR2 are LGHNA and YSLEER. CDR3 sequence: CASSQDPGTGGPYGYTF. The CDR3 nucleotides read TGCGCCAGCAGCCAAGATCCCGGGACAGGGGGCCCCTATGGCTACACCTTC.

To note about this clone: The sample has other DNA sequences that encode this CDR3 too. This sequence joins TRBV19 and TRBJ1-1; 8 bases are a match to TRBD1. The V segment lost 5 bases and the J segment 1 base; nucleotides outside the gene matches: 3. The V gene's germline CDR1 is LNHDA and CDR2 SQIVND (reference sequence). The length of the CDR3 is 14 residues. CDR3 sequence (DNA): TGTGCCAGTAGTCACAGGGGGGCGAACACTGAAGCTTTCTTT. Protein: CASSHRGANTEAFF.

This chain connects TRBV7-9 to TRBJ1-5, with a tentative D call TRBD1 (5 bases). The CDR3 extends over 13 amino acids. Germline values: CDR1 SEHNR, CDR2 FQNEAQ (reference sequence). V was pared by 7 bases and J by 4 bases, with 11 bases between. The CDR3 region has the DNA TGTGCCAGCACCATTCAGGGTAATCAGCCCCAGCATTTT. Protein sequence: CASTIQGNQPQHF.

The chain links TRBV7-2 to TRBJ2-2; D possibly corresponds to TRBD2 (6 bases). This CDR3 comprises 14 residues. Germline values: CDR1 SGHTA, CDR2 FQGNSA. Deletions cut 7 bases from V and 4 bases from J, with 13 bases between. The CDR3 sequence is CASKTGGFTGELFF. CDR3 in DNA: TGTGCCAGCAAAACCGGGGGTTTCACCGGGGAGCTGTTTTTT.

The gene calls are TRBV21-1 and TRBJ2-7; TRBD1, the D gene given by the table, was not confirmed from the DNA. TRBV21-1 is given as a pseudogene. The CDR3 length is 17 residues. CDR3 nucleotides: TGTGCCAGCAGCAAAAAGAGGACAGGGGGCGCCTCCTACGAGCAGTACTTC. As protein: CASSKKRTGGASYEQYF.

V is TRBV30 and J is TRBJ1-5, with D possibly TRBD1 on 5 matching bases. V shed 1 base and J shed 1 base, with 5 bases lying between them. The CDR3 has 13 amino acids. CDR1 and CDR2 from the germline V gene are GTSNPN and SVGIG (reference sequence). The CDR3 DNA reads TGTGCCTGGAGTGGACAGAGCAATCAGCCCCAGCATTTT. Translating it yields CAWSGQSNQPQHF. The whole variable domain, filled in from reference TRBV30 and TRBJ1-5, reads SQTIHQWPATLVQPVGSPLSLECTVEGTSNPNLYWYRQAAGRGLQLLFYSVGIGQISSEVPQNLSASRPQDRQFILSSKKLLLSDSGFYLCAWSGQSNQPQHFGDGTRLSIL.

The chain has TRBV3-1 (or the pseudogene TRBV3-2) and TRBJ1-4; TRBD1 matches at 12 bases. The CDR3 is made up of 14 amino acids. After removal of 4 bases from V and 8 bases from J, the junction contained 2 bases not matched to a gene. Germline values: CDR1 LGHDT, CDR2 YNNKEL (reference sequence). In DNA form, the CDR3 reads TGTGCCAGCAGCCCGGGGACAGGGGGCGAAAAACTGTTTTTT. It specifies CASSPGTGGEKLFF.

The chain carries TRBV15 and TRBJ1-6; TRBD1 agrees at 7 bases. The CDR3 totals 15 residues. Germline V lookup: CDR1 LNHNV, CDR2 YYDKDF (reference sequence). Trimming took 1 base from V and 7 from J; bases not matched to a gene: 4. The CDR3 DNA sequence: TGTGCCACCAGCAGAGGAGACAGGGCGAATTCACCCCTCCACTTT. This translates into CATSRGDRANSPLHF.

The V and J genes are TRBV30 and TRBJ2-3, with D possibly TRBD2 on 6 matching bases. The CDR3 sequence is 16 residues long. V was shortened by 4 bases and J by 6 bases, with 23 bases between the two germline ends. Germline-derived CDR1 and CDR2 are GTSNPN and SVGIG (reference sequence). CDR3 nucleotide sequence: TGTGCCTGGAACCCACCCTCCGCGGGAATGTTCGATACGCAGTATTTT. Translated, it gives CAWNPPSAGMFDTQYF.

The gene calls are TRBV9 and TRBJ2-1; 13 bases agree with TRBD2. The germline V gene encodes CDR1 SGDLS and CDR2 YYNGEE. V trimming: 5 bases; J trimming: 3 bases; junction bases outside the gene matches: 5. The CDR3 is 16 amino acids. The CDR3 spells CASSATSGGLYNEQFF. The CDR3 DNA is TGTGCCAGCAGTGCGACTAGCGGGGGGCTCTACAATGAGCAGTTCTTC.

The chain recombines TRBV5-1 with TRBJ1-2; TRBD1 is a possible D gene (5 bases). CDR3 size: 15 residues. Trimming removed 4 bases from V and 0 bases from J, with 13 bases in between. CDR1 is SGHRS, CDR2 YFSETQ, per germline. The CDR3 region is CASSREGRSNYGYTF. The CDR3 nucleotides read TGCGCCAGCAGCAGGGAGGGACGGTCTAACTATGGCTACACCTTC.

This clone has just a few counts. V gene TRBV27 combines with J gene TRBJ2-7; D not certain. CDR1 is MNHEY, CDR2 SMNVEV, per germline (reference sequence). V lost 3 bases, J lost 3 bases, and 12 bases lay in between. The CDR3 is made up of 14 amino acids. CDR3 DNA: TGTGCCAGCAGTTTTCGTCAGACAAACTACGAGCAGTACTTC. Translated: CASSFRQTNYEQYF.

This chain's CDR3 is CAWSWTGGHQPQHF. CDR3 DNA: TGTGCCTGGAGCTGGACAGGGGGACATCAGCCCCAGCATTTT. The chain has TRBV30 and TRBJ1-5; 10 bases agree with TRBD1. V trimming: 3 bases; J trimming: 5 bases; junction bases outside the gene matches: 4. This CDR3 region has 14 residues. Germline CDR1 reads GTSNPN; CDR2 reads SVGIG (reference sequence). The full variable domain, completed using reference TRBV30 and TRBJ1-5, is SQTIHQWPATLVQPVGSPLSLECTVEGTSNPNLYWYRQAAGRGLQLLFYSVGIGQISSEVPQNLSASRPQDRQFILSSKKLLLSDSGFYLCAWSWTGGHQPQHFGDGTRLSIL.

Only one count was recorded for this clone. The rearrangement joins TRBV14 to TRBJ1-2, with D possibly being TRBD1 (5 bases). CDR3 size: 13 residues. With 4 bases removed from V and 7 bases from J, the gap between germline ends came to 13 bases. From germline, CDR1 is SGHDN and CDR2 FVKESK. The CDR3 nucleotides are TGTGCCAGCAGCCTCCGCCGGGGGGTTGGCTACACCTTC. Protein sequence: CASSLRRGVGYTF.

This clone has just one count. The chain combines TRBV7-6 with TRBJ2-3, with TRBD2 matching over 14 bases. The CDR3 extends over 17 amino acids. The J segment lost 2 bases and the V segment lost 4 bases, leaving 5 bases of the junction unmatched. Germline lookup yields CDR1 SGHVS and CDR2 FNYEAQ. This CDR3 is CASSSRTSGGFTDTQYF. The CDR3 nucleotides read TGTGCCAGCAGCTCCAGGACTAGCGGGGGGTTCACAGATACGCAGTATTTT.

This chain connects TRBV5-1 to TRBJ2-2, with 9 bases that match TRBD1. Germline V gene lookup returns CDR1 SGHRS and CDR2 YFSETQ. The junction had 9 bases not matched to a gene; V was cut back by 0 bases and J by 6 bases. The CDR3 is made up of 17 amino acids. CDR3 bases: TGCGCCAGCAGCTTGGCCGTATTGGGACAGGGCTCCGGGGAGCTGTTTTTT. It encodes CASSLAVLGQGSGELFF.